Below are 27 T cell receptor beta chains sequenced from a single sample in a study of T cell changes during pregnancy in multiple sclerosis. Profiled with immunoSEQ multiplex PCR; TCRdb holds only in-frame clones, not every one. The sample contains 75,000 to 90,000 clones, 91% of which appear only once. Here the sequenced sample was PBMCs, taken in the first trimester of pregnancy. All receptors derive from a female donor in good health, serving as a control in a pregnancy study. Some clones in this sample may be carry-over from other donors' samples.

This sequence joins TRBV29-1 and TRBJ2-2; 8 positions match TRBD1. Per the germline V gene, CDR1 is SQVTM and CDR2 is ANQGSEA. The ends lost 7 bases at V and 7 bases at J; junction bases unmatched: 8. The CDR3 length is 13 residues. CDR3 residues: CSARTGTRGELFF. In DNA, the CDR3 is TGCAGCGCCCGGACAGGGACTCGCGGGGAGCTGTTTTTT.

The chain uses TRBV2 and TRBJ1-5, with D hard to call. V lost 4 bases and J 2 bases, leaving 9 bases between the germline ends. CDR1 is SNHLY and CDR2 is FYNNEI in the germline V gene. The CDR3 runs to 14 residues. The CDR3 bases are TGTGCCAGCAGTGGTGTGAGCGGCAATCAGCCCCAGCATTTT. Its protein product is CASSGVSGNQPQHF. Complete variable domain (other parts from reference TRBV2 and TRBJ1-5): EPEVTQTPSHQVTQMGQEVILRCVPISNHLYFYWYRQILGQKVEFLVSFYNNEISEKSEIFDDQFSVERPDGSNFTLKIRSTKLEDSAMYFCASSGVSGNQPQHFGDGTRLSIL.

The genes are TRBV4-1 and TRBJ1-1, with unresolved D. Germline V gene lookup returns CDR1 MGHRA and CDR2 YSYEKL. Trimming removed 1 base from V and 0 bases from J, with 9 bases in between. The CDR3 has 15 residues. In DNA, the CDR3 is TGCGCCAGCAGCCAAGGCCCAGGTTTGAACACTGAAGCTTTCTTT. It codes for CASSQGPGLNTEAFF.

This chain uses TRBV4-2 with TRBJ1-1; D is uncertain. The V gene's germline CDR1 is LGHNA and CDR2 YNFKEQ. V lost 3 bases and J 5 bases, leaving 7 bases between the germline ends. The CDR3 runs 12 residues. CDR3 loop: CASSQGDTEAFF. Written as DNA, the CDR3 is TGTGCCAGCAGCCAGGGAGATACTGAAGCTTTCTTT.

The chain couples TRBV7-2 to TRBJ1-2; D uncertain. Between the trimmed V and J ends, which lost 1 base and 2 bases, there was a span of 11 bases. From germline, CDR1 is SGHTA and CDR2 FQGNSA. The CDR3 contains 15 residues. CDR3 sequence reads: CASSLGTRSNYGYTF. CDR3 coding DNA: TGTGCCAGCAGCTTAGGCACAAGATCGAACTATGGCTACACCTTC.

This clone was observed once. One end of the junction does not line up with germline, which may come from a read error. The CDR3 protein is CASSLYPSSEQYF. The DNA for the CDR3 is TGTGCCAGCAGCTTGTATCCTAGTAGCGAGCAGTACTTC. The chain combines TRBV5-1 with TRBJ2-7; D gene unclear. The germline gives CDR1 SGHRS, CDR2 YFSETQ. The CDR3 length is 13 residues. The full variable domain, with the rest looked up from reference TRBV5-1 and TRBJ2-7, is KAGVTQTPRYLIKTRGQQVTLSCSPISGHRSVSWYQQTPGQGLQFLFEYFSETQRNKGNFPGRFSGRQFSNSRSEMNVSTLELGDSALYLCASSLYPSSEQYFGPGTRLTVT.

The chain has TRBV9 and TRBJ1-1, with unresolved D. This CDR3 has 13 residues. Germline CDR1 SGDLS, CDR2 YYNGEE. The V and J ends lost 0 bases and 1 base respectively, with 4 bases between them. CDR3 nucleotides: TGTGCCAGCAGCGTAGGGCCGAACACTGAAGCTTTCTTT. This sequence encodes CASSVGPNTEAFF.

With regard to this clone: At the DNA level, this CDR3 is encoded by other sequences in the same sample as well. V gene TRBV6-5 combines with J gene TRBJ2-7, with D perhaps matching TRBD2 (6 bases). The V and J ends lost 1 base and 2 bases respectively, with 12 bases between them. The CDR3 is made up of 15 amino acids. In germline, CDR1 is MNHEY, CDR2 SVGAGI. The CDR3 loop is CASSYWTSGAYEQYF. The CDR3 nucleotides are TGTGCCAGCAGTTACTGGACATCGGGGGCCTACGAGCAGTACTTC.

The rearrangement uses TRBV28 and TRBJ1-1; no reliable D call. The CDR3 has 13 residues. Per germline, CDR1 MDHEN and CDR2 SYDVKM. V dropped 7 bases and J dropped 2 bases, with 11 bases sitting between them. The CDR3 reads CASNQGGNTEAFF. DNA for the CDR3: TGTGCCAGCAACCAAGGCGGAAACACTGAAGCTTTCTTT.

This chain connects TRBV28 to TRBJ1-1; no clear D. Looked up from germline, CDR1 is MDHEN and CDR2 is SYDVKM. The CDR3 covers 14 residues. Trimming took off 1 base at V and 1 base at J, with 7 bases between the two ends. CDR3 amino acids: CASSLLEGNTEAFF. DNA of the CDR3: TGTGCCAGCAGTTTATTGGAGGGGAACACTGAAGCTTTCTTT.

This rearrangement joins TRBV7-9 to TRBJ1-1; unclear D gene. Germline values: CDR1 SEHNR, CDR2 FQNEAQ (reference sequence). The V gene lost 5 bases and the J gene lost 7 bases, with 5 bases spanning the gap. This CDR3 is built from 10 residues. In nucleotides, the CDR3 is TGTGCCAGCAGCGTTATTGAAGCTTTCTTT. Its protein product is CASSVIEAFF.

The chain uses TRBV5-6 and TRBJ2-1; 10 bases agree with TRBD2. This CDR3 is built from 16 residues. Trimming removed 1 base from V and 4 bases from J; junction bases left unmatched: 5. Germline CDR1 and CDR2: SGHDT and YYEEEE. CDR3 DNA sequence: TGTGCCAGCAGCTTGTGGGCTAGCGGGGGATACAATGAGCAGTTCTTC. The encoded protein is CASSLWASGGYNEQFF. The whole variable domain, filled in from reference TRBV5-6 and TRBJ2-1, reads DAGVTQSPTHLIKTRGQQVTLRCSPKSGHDTVSWYQQALGQGPQFIFQYYEEEERQRGNFPDRFSGHQFPNYSSELNVNALLLGDSALYLCASSLWASGGYNEQFFGPGTRLTVL.

The rearrangement uses TRBV6-1 and TRBJ1-2, with 7 positions matching TRBD1. The CDR3 length is 13 residues. V lost 6 bases to trimming and J lost 4 bases; unmatched junction nucleotides: 5. Per the germline V gene, CDR1 is MNHNS and CDR2 is SASEGT. CDR3 DNA sequence: TGTGCCAGCAGGATGACAGGGTTCTATGGCTACACCTTC. Its translation: CASRMTGFYGYTF.

About this clone: A junction boundary mismatches the germline segment, possibly from a read error. This chain joins TRBV19 and TRBJ2-3, with a tentative D call TRBD2 (6 bases). Germline CDR1 is LNHDA and CDR2 is SQIVND (reference sequence). The CDR3 loop spans 14 amino acids. The CDR3 is CASSPGTYTDTQYF. Written as DNA, the CDR3 is TGCGCCAGTAGTCCTGGGACTTACACAGATACGCAGTATTTT.

J is TRBJ2-7 and V is TRBV6-1; D possibly corresponds to TRBD1 (6 bases). Germline loops: CDR1 MNHNS, CDR2 SASEGT. Trimming removed 1 base at V and 1 base at J, with 14 bases between. The CDR3 extends over 16 amino acids. The CDR3 nucleotides read TGTGCCAGCAGTGAAGGAGAGGGGGAAGCTTCCTACGAGCAGTACTTC. It is translated as CASSEGEGEASYEQYF.

The rearrangement joins TRBV5-5 to TRBJ2-5; 13 positions agree with TRBD2. Trimming cost V 4 bases and J 5 bases; bases outside gene matches: 5. The germline gives CDR1 SGHKS, CDR2 YYEKEE (reference sequence). The CDR3 is 15 amino acids. The CDR3 loop is CASSPGLAGDETQYF. The CDR3 region has the DNA TGTGCCAGCAGCCCAGGACTAGCGGGGGATGAGACCCAGTACTTC.

V is TRBV6-1 and J is TRBJ2-7; 10 nucleotides align to TRBD1. With the DNA end fitting TRBJ2-5 better, the J assignment may be wrong. Looked up from germline, CDR1 is MNHNS and CDR2 is SASEGT. The CDR3 has 14 amino acids. DNA for the CDR3: TGTGCCAGCAATAGGGACAGGGGACAAGAGACCCAGTACTTC. Its protein product is CASNRDRGQETQYF.

This chain joins TRBV2 and TRBJ1-1; D gene ambiguous. Germline loops: CDR1 SNHLY, CDR2 FYNNEI. V was shortened by 6 bases and J by 1 base, with 9 bases between the two germline ends. The CDR3 length is 13 residues. This CDR3 is CASSQDENTEAFF. CDR3 DNA sequence: TGTGCCAGCAGCCAGGATGAGAACACTGAAGCTTTCTTT.

This rearrangement joins TRBV9 to TRBJ1-3; D ambiguous. The V and J ends lost 6 bases and 2 bases respectively, with 9 bases between them. Germline V CDR1 and CDR2: SGDLS, YYNGEE. The CDR3 is made up of 13 amino acids. The CDR3 sequence: CASTPVAGNTIYF. The CDR3 DNA follows: TGTGCCAGCACCCCGGTGGCTGGAAACACCATATATTTT.

The rearrangement uses TRBV19 and TRBJ2-7, with 9 bases that match TRBD1. The germline V gene has CDR1 LNHDA and CDR2 SQIVND (reference sequence). This CDR3 comprises 16 residues. The J segment lost 7 bases and the V segment lost 5 bases, leaving 15 bases of the junction unmatched. CDR3 in amino acids: CASSPSTGGNGGEQYF. The CDR3 bases are TGTGCCAGTAGTCCCTCCACAGGGGGCAATGGAGGGGAGCAGTACTTC.

This sequence joins TRBV2 and TRBJ2-3, with 7 bases aligning to TRBD2. The CDR3 has 16 residues. The J segment lost 1 base and the V segment lost 2 bases, leaving 6 bases of the junction unmatched. Germline loops: CDR1 SNHLY, CDR2 FYNNEI. The CDR3 protein is CASSELKRGGTDTQYF. CDR3 in DNA: TGTGCCAGCAGTGAATTGAAACGGGGGGGCACAGATACGCAGTATTTT.

This clone was seen once. The V call is TRBV7-8, the J call TRBJ2-4, with D possibly matching TRBD1 (6 bases). Germline V CDR1 and CDR2: SGHVS, FQNEAQ. Trimming removed 4 bases from V and 2 bases from J, with 12 bases in between. The CDR3 has 15 amino acids. CDR3 amino acids: CASSSMDSTKNIQYF. CDR3 coding DNA: TGTGCCAGCAGCTCAATGGACAGCACCAAAAACATTCAGTACTTC.

This rearrangement joins TRBV19 to TRBJ1-1; D is perhaps TRBD1 (5 bases). The CDR3 is 14 amino acids. Per germline, CDR1 LNHDA and CDR2 SQIVND (reference sequence). Deletions cut 8 bases from V and 3 bases from J, with 16 bases between. CDR3: CASGRRQGDTEAFF. The DNA for the CDR3 is TGTGCCAGTGGCCGTCGGCAAGGGGACACTGAAGCTTTCTTT.

V and J are TRBV7-2 and TRBJ2-3; TRBD2 might be the D (7 bases). With 5 bases removed from V and 5 bases from J, the gap between germline ends came to 14 bases. Per the germline V gene, CDR1 is SGHTA and CDR2 is FQGNSA. The CDR3 consists of 14 residues. Here the CDR3 DNA reads TGTGCCAGCAGCCGAGGGGGAGGGCTAGATACGCAGTATTTT. Amino acid sequence: CASSRGGGLDTQYF.

The chain carries TRBV9 and TRBJ2-1; 11 positions agree with TRBD2. The CDR3 runs to 15 residues. Trimming took 4 bases from V and 3 from J; bases not matched to a gene: 3. Per the germline V gene, CDR1 is SGDLS and CDR2 is YYNGEE. CDR3 nucleotides: TGTGCCAGCAGCTTGACTAGCGGGGTCTACAATGAGCAGTTCTTC. Protein product: CASSLTSGVYNEQFF.

The V gene is TRBV19, the J gene TRBJ2-2; the D gene is possibly TRBD1 (5 bases). The CDR3 is 15 amino acids. Germline values: CDR1 LNHDA, CDR2 SQIVND (reference sequence). Trimming took off 7 bases at V and 5 bases at J, with 17 bases between the two ends. The CDR3 nucleotides read TGTGCCAGTAATTCTCGGCAGGGAAAAACCGGGGAGCTGTTTTTT. This codes for CASNSRQGKTGELFF.

This chain connects TRBV9 to TRBJ1-1; D is unresolved. Trimming stripped 0 bases from V and 7 bases from J, with 13 bases between. The CDR3 has 14 amino acids. The germline gives CDR1 SGDLS, CDR2 YYNGEE. DNA of the CDR3: TGTGCCAGCAGCGTAGACCCAAGAGAGAATGAAGCTTTCTTT. Translating gives CASSVDPRENEAFF.